The following is a TCR beta chain sequence with its context. Its target is unknown. The sample comes from a study of T cell responses to AZD1222 COVID-19 vaccine. Whole-study findings and limits: With two AZD1222 doses given, Spike-specific TCR breadth and depth both rose.

Germline V gene sequence: CDR1 MNHEY, CDR2 SMNVEV (reference sequence). V lost 6 bases, J lost 0 bases, and 11 bases lay in between. CDR3 length: 15 amino acids. Assay used: immunoSEQ multiplex PCR; TCRdb lists only in-frame clones, some missing. Of roughly 150,000 clones listed, roughly 84% are singletons. The source was peripheral blood, collected on day 0 of AZD1222 vaccination. The sequence was collected from an adult in good health. V usage is TRBV27 and J usage is TRBJ2-2; weak D call: TRBD1 (6 bases). The CDR3 sequence is CASRGQPTNTGELFF. Written as DNA, the CDR3 is TGTGCCAGCAGGGGACAACCGACGAACACCGGGGAGCTGTTTTTT.